This T cell receptor beta chain stems from a study of cytomegalovirus exposure and HLA in healthy donors. About this clone: As yet, its antigen is unknown.

Whole-study results and caveats: Reports described diagnosis of cytomegalovirus status by the classifier as highly specific and sensitive. It was reported in a later analysis that an Asian-associated ancestry cluster showed fewer N-insertions than the approximately 690-donor mean. Presence/absence analysis assumed near-uniform sequencing depth across donors. Listed as cytomegalovirus-associated were over 150 TCR beta chains.

The PCR ran on 60 Vbeta and 13 Jbeta primers. Assay: immunoSEQ multiplex PCR; the TCRdb copy retains only in-frame clones and omits some. The profile shows around 120,000 clones, 60% to 85% of them singletons. Trimming cost V 1 base and J 5 bases, with 12 bases left between them. CDR3 length: 15 amino acids. Germline V lookup: CDR1 LNHDA, CDR2 SQIVND (reference sequence). The chain uses TRBV19 and TRBJ1-5, with a possible D match to TRBD1 (5 bases). The sample comprised PBMCs. The sequence derives from a man in his fifties or sixties in good health and CMV-seropositive. Here the CDR3 DNA reads TGTGCCAGTAGTATAGTGTGGGGAGGGGATCAGCCCCAGCATTTT. This encodes CASSIVWGGDQPQHF.